This T cell receptor (beta chain) comes out of a study of T-cell memory formation after mild COVID-19 (dated by TCRdb to the early 2020s). As for the study more broadly: TCR sequence clusters from the two donors were largely donor specific. In two donors, T-cell clones that expanded and contracted after mild COVID-19 were tracked by sequencing TCRalpha and TCRbeta repertoires over time. Two young, previously healthy adult volunteers made up the cohort, one male and one female. The investigation overall reported the following: Some responding clones were found in pre-infection memory, which suggests that pre-existing cross-reactive memory T cells took part in the SARS-CoV-2 response. The study covered only two mild cases, and larger cohorts including severe cases with pre-infection samples were considered necessary. Whether the second-wave clones peaking on day 37 were SARS-CoV-2 specific was not confirmed. Contracting CD4+ clones turned up mainly in the CM and EM memory subsets, whereas EMRA was where CD8+ clones were enriched. Balanced CD4/CD8 phenotypes were observed for clones contracting from day 15 to 85, whereas a bias towards CD4+ was observed for a second wave of clones expanding from day 15 to 37.

The reads were generated on an Illumina NovaSeq 6000. Using 5'RACE with constant-segment primers, TCRalpha and TCRbeta cDNA libraries were constructed, with sample barcodes and unique molecular identifiers added in the process. RNA was extracted from every sample with Trizol reagent. Amplification of the libraries took two PCR steps, and the second step added a second sample barcode plus Illumina TruSeq adapters. Libraries were sequenced on an Illumina NovaSeq with 2 x 150 bp paired-end reads. On the authors' methods: Reads were demultiplexed and collapsed into UMI-guided consensus sequences with migec v1.2.7. With mixcr v2.1.11, UMI consensuses were aligned to TRA and TRB V and J templates and assembled into clonotypes. Expanded or contracted clonotypes were those called significant by both edgeR and NoisET, with noise models trained on biological replicates. For edgeR calls, a false discovery rate-adjusted p below 0.01 and a log2 fold-change threshold of 1 were applied. As an exploratory analysis of dynamics, max-normalized trajectories of the 1000 most abundant clonotypes were examined with PCA combined with hierarchical clustering. The CD4 or CD8 phenotype of responding clones was assigned using the separately sequenced CD4+ and CD8+ repertoires. TCRdb ran its own pipeline on the public reads, namely fastp trimming at Q25 and MiXCR clone calling, and kept in-frame beta chains. Under each unique CDR3 protein, matching rows form one entry showing the most common genes and DNA. Clone size and V and J calls follow TCRdb, not the original study. In this sample the table shows 530,000 or so distinct CDR3 sequences, 15% to 20% of which occur a single time. The ten largest account for roughly 8% of the sample.

As regards this clonotype: The specificity of this receptor is unknown. Base qualities were left out, and no much larger clone turns up one base away.

PBMCs were isolated by Ficoll-Paque density gradient centrifugation. In the germline V gene, CDR1 corresponds to LGHNA and CDR2 to YNFKEQ. From the cysteine up to the phenylalanine, the CDR3 has a length of 15 residues. Only the CDR3 part of the read is kept: 45 bases, read in frame from the first base. V lost 4 bases and J lost 4 bases, and the count of bases not matched to a germline gene is 8. The specimen was PBMCs or a T cell subset sorted from them (not recorded which). The source of this sequence is an adult woman who had mild COVID-19 (a few samples of this study predate the infection). The sample titles of this study are shuffled in the database, so cell type and time point are left out; the donor was told from shared clones. The receptor chain draws on TRBV4-2 and TRBJ2-7, with 9 bases aligning to TRBD1. CDR3 reads: CASSPSGQGGYEQYF. The DNA sequence reads TGTGCCAGCAGCCCTTCGGGACAGGGTGGATACGAGCAGTACTTC.